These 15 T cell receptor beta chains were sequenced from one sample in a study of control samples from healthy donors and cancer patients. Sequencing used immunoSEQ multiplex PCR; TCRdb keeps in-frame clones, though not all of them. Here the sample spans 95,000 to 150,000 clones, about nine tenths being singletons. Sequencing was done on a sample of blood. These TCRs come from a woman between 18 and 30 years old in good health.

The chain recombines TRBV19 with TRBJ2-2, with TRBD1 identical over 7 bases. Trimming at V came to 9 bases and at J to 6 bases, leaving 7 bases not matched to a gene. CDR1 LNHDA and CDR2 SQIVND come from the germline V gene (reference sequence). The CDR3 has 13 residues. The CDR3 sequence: CASWDRSAGELFF. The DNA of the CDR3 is TGTGCCAGCTGGGACAGAAGCGCCGGGGAGCTGTTTTTT. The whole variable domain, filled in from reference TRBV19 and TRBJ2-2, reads DGGITQSPKYLFRKEGQNVTLSCEQNLNHDAMYWYRQDPGQGLRLIYYSQIVNDFQKGDIAEGYSVSREKKESFPLTVTSAQKNPTAFYLCASWDRSAGELFFGEGSRLTVL.

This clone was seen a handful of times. The CDR3 loop reads CASSQGRKYNSPLHF. Written as DNA, the CDR3 is TGTGCCAGCAGCCAAGGGCGGAAGTATAATTCACCCCTCCACTTT. The chain joins TRBV3-1 (or the pseudogene TRBV3-2) to TRBJ1-6; D ambiguous. CDR1 and CDR2 (germline): LGHDT, YNNKEL (reference sequence). With 1 base removed from V and 4 bases from J, the gap between germline ends came to 8 bases. This CDR3 has 15 residues.

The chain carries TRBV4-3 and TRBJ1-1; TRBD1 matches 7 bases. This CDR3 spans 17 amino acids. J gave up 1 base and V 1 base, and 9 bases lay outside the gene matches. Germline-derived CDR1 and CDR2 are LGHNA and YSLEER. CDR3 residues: CASSQVEGALSNTEAFF. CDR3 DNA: TGCGCCAGCAGCCAAGTCGAGGGGGCCTTATCGAACACTGAAGCTTTCTTT.

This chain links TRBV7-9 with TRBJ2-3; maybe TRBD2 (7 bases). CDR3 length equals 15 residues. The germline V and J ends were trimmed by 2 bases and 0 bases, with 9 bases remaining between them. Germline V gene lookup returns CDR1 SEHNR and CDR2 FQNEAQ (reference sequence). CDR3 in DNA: TGTGCCAGCAGCTTACGGGGGGCTAGCACAGATACGCAGTATTTT. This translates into CASSLRGASTDTQYF.

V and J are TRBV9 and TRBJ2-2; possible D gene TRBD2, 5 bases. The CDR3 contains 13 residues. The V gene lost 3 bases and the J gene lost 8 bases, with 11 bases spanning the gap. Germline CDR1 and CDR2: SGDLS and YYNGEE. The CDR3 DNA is TGTGCCAGCAGCGGTAAAGCGGCGGGGGAGCTGTTTTTT. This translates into CASSGKAAGELFF.

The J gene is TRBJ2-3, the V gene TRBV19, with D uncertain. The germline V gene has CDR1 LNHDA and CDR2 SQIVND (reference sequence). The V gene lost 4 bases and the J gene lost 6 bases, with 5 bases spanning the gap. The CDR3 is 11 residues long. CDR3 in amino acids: CASSTRDTQYF. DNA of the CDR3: TGTGCCAGTAGTACGAGGGATACGCAGTATTTT.

CDR3 loop: CASSPTLGVYEQYF. The CDR3 bases are TGTGCCAGCAGTCCCACACTAGGGGTCTACGAGCAGTACTTC. This chain links TRBV27 with TRBJ2-7; possibly TRBD1 or TRBD2 for D (5 bases each). Germline values: CDR1 MNHEY, CDR2 SMNVEV (reference sequence). The V end lost 5 bases, the J end lost 3 bases, and 14 bases lay between the germline ends. This CDR3 contains 14 residues.

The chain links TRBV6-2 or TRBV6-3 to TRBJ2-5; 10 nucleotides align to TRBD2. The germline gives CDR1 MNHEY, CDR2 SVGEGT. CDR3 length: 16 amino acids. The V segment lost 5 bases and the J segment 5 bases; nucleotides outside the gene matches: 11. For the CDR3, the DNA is TGTGCCAGCAGTGGTCCGAGCGGGAGGGAAGGGGAGACCCAGTACTTC. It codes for CASSGPSGREGETQYF.

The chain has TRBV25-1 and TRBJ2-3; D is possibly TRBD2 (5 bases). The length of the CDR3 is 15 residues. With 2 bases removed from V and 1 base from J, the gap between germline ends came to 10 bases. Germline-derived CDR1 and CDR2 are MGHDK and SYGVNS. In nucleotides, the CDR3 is TGTGCCAGCAGTGAAACGAGCGGACGCACAGATACGCAGTATTTT. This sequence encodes CASSETSGRTDTQYF.

The CDR3 sequence: CASSLRGGDEQFF. CDR3 coding DNA: TGTGCCAGCAGCTTAAGAGGGGGGGATGAGCAGTTCTTC. J is TRBJ2-1 and V is TRBV7-3, with D maybe TRBD2 (7 bases). V shed 1 base and J shed 8 bases, with 9 bases lying between them. The CDR3 extends over 13 amino acids. The germline CDR1 and CDR2 sequences are SGHTA and FQGTGA.

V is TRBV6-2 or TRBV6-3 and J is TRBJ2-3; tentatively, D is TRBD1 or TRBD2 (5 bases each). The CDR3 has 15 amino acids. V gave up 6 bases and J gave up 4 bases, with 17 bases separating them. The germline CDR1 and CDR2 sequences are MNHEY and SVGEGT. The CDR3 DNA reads TGTGCCAGCAGCCGGGACCAAAGCAGGGCAGATACGCAGTATTTT. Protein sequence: CASSRDQSRADTQYF.

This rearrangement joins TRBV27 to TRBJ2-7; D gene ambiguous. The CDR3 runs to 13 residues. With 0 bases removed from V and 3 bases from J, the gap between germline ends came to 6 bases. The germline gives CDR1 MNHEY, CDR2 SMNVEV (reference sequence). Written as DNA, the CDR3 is TGTGCCAGCAGTTTATCGGGTCTCTACGAGCAGTACTTC. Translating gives CASSLSGLYEQYF.

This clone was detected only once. CDR3 in DNA: TGTGCCAGCAGCTTAGCCGGGACAGGGGCCGGTTCTGAAGCTTTCTTT. Protein product: CASSLAGTGAGSEAFF. This chain joins TRBV7-9 and TRBJ1-1; 10 bases align to TRBD1. J lost 6 bases, V lost 0 bases, and 7 bases had no gene match. Germline CDR1 SEHNR, CDR2 FQNEAQ (reference sequence). CDR3 length: 16 amino acids. Combining the CDR3 with reference TRBV7-9 and TRBJ1-1 gives the whole variable domain DTGVSQNPRHKITKRGQNVTFRCDPISEHNRLYWYRQTLGQGPEFLTYFQNEAQLEKSRLLSDRFSAERPKGSFSTLEIQRTEQGDSAMYLCASSLAGTGAGSEAFFGQGTRLTVV.

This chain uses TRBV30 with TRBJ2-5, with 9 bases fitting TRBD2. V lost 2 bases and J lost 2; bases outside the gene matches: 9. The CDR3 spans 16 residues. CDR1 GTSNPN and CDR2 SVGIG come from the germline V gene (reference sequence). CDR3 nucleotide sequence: TGTGCCTGGAGTAAGGATACTAGCGGGTTACAAGAGACCCAGTACTTC. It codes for CAWSKDTSGLQETQYF. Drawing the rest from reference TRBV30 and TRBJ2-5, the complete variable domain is SQTIHQWPATLVQPVGSPLSLECTVEGTSNPNLYWYRQAAGRGLQLLFYSVGIGQISSEVPQNLSASRPQDRQFILSSKKLLLSDSGFYLCAWSKDTSGLQETQYFGPGTRLLVL.

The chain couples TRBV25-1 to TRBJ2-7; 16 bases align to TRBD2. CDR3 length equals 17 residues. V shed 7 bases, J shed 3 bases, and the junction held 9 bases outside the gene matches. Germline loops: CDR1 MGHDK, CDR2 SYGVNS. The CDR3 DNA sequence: TGTGCCAGCAATTACATGGGACTAGCGGGAGGGTTCTACGAGCAGTACTTC. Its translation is CASNYMGLAGGFYEQYF.